This T cell receptor (beta chain) came from a study of regulatory T cells in long-lasting Graves disease. HTBI primers from iRepertoire and Arm-PCR of CDR3 regions yielded the TCR beta libraries. TCRdb re-analysed the multiplex PCR reads in MiXCR, keeping a single row per CDR3 protein. The sample gives around 400,000 distinct CDR3 sequences, about 15% of which show up once; approximately 8% is in the top ten. This clonotype was observed a handful of times. The germline gives CDR1 ENHRY, CDR2 SYGVKD. The V segment lost 0 bases and the J segment 6 bases; nucleotides outside the gene matches: 7. CDR3 length: 15 amino acids. Time point specified: newly diagnosed GD, antithyroid drugs for less than 3 months. The TCR library was made from RNA that had been extracted from PBMCs in TRIzol. The data also belong to a second study, concerning T cells in Graves' hyperthyroidism and ophthalmopathy.

This TCR was recovered from a woman between 40 and 55 years old with Graves disease. The V and J genes are TRBV10-3 and TRBJ1-2; TRBD1 aligns across 7 bases. Material: peripheral blood mononuclear cells (PBMCs), obtained at new diagnosis, from a patient treated with antithyroid drugs. The CDR3 bases are TGTGCCATCAGTGAGTCCCTGACAGGGTGGAATGGCTACACCTTC. Its translation is CAISESLTGWNGYTF.